A single sample gave rise to the 22 T cell receptor beta chains below, sequenced in a study of post-analysis software for immune sequencing data. Their specific antigens are unknown. Included in the TCR beta cDNA libraries were unique molecular identifiers. TCRdb reprocessed the PCR reads with MiXCR, giving one entry per CDR3 protein. The data hold some 370,000 distinct CDR3 sequences, with roughly 38% observed a single time. Study-level results: Patients had higher frequencies than controls of roughly five TRBV segments, including TRBV5-6, TRBV5-1 and TRBV20-1.

Sequencing was done on a sample of blood. These TCRs come from a girl aged 10 to 17 with multiple sclerosis.

This clonotype was observed a handful of times. V is TRBV9 and J is TRBJ1-4; D uncertain. The CDR3 spans 12 residues. CDR1 and CDR2 (germline): SGDLS, YYNGEE. The V gene lost 3 bases and the J gene lost 5 bases, with 5 bases spanning the gap. The CDR3 region is CASSANNEKLFF. For the CDR3, the DNA is TGTGCCAGCAGCGCCAACAATGAAAAACTGTTTTTT.

The gene calls are TRBV27 and TRBJ2-3, with TRBD2 matching 7 bases. The V gene end was trimmed by 8 bases and the J gene end by 4 bases; junction bases not matched to a gene: 12. Germline CDR1 reads MNHEY; CDR2 reads SMNVEV (reference sequence). The CDR3 spans 15 residues. CDR3 loop: CASSSRAGTSDTQYF. Here the CDR3 DNA reads TGTGCCAGCTCCTCTCGAGCGGGGACCTCAGATACGCAGTATTTT.

The chain links TRBV28 to TRBJ2-7; 12 bases align to TRBD2. The V gene end was trimmed by 5 bases and the J gene end by 3 bases; junction bases not matched to a gene: 5. The CDR3 has 15 residues. CDR1 and CDR2 from the germline V gene are MDHEN and SYDVKM. Here the CDR3 DNA reads TGTGCCAGCAGTACTAGCGGGGGGCGGGTCTACGAGCAGTACTTC. Translated, it gives CASSTSGGRVYEQYF.

The chain is built from TRBV12-3 or TRBV12-4 and TRBJ2-7, with a tentative D call TRBD2 (7 bases). V lost 5 bases to trimming and J lost 10 bases, with 24 bases between them. The CDR3 is 15 amino acids. As DNA, the CDR3 is TGTGCCAGCAGTCCCGAAGGGGGTCGGGGGGAGACTCAGTACTTC. Protein: CASSPEGGRGETQYF.

CDR3: CASSPVTERSEQFF. CDR3 in DNA: TGTGCCAGCTCACCCGTTACCGAGAGAAGTGAGCAGTTCTTC. The rearrangement joins TRBV18 to TRBJ2-1; D remains unclear. CDR1 and CDR2 from the germline V gene are KGHSH and LQKENI. CDR3 size: 14 residues. Deletions cut 3 bases from V and 9 bases from J, with 15 bases between.

V usage is TRBV4-2 and J usage is TRBJ2-2; possible D gene TRBD1, 6 bases. V was cut by 4 bases and J by 5 bases, with 14 bases left in between. CDR3 size: 15 residues. CDR1 LGHNA and CDR2 YNFKEQ come from the germline V gene. The CDR3 reads CASSRRSTGTGELFF. The CDR3 DNA is TGTGCCAGCAGCCGCCGATCTACAGGGACCGGGGAGCTGTTTTTT.

This clonotype was found a few times. CDR3 region: CASSQDGLGIGEQYF. CDR3 DNA: TGCGCCAGCAGCCAAGATGGACTAGGAATAGGCGAGCAGTACTTC. The chain employs TRBV4-1 and TRBJ2-7; TRBD2 matches at 7 bases. Per germline, CDR1 MGHRA and CDR2 YSYEKL. The CDR3 is 15 amino acids. The junction had 8 bases not matched to a gene; V was cut back by 0 bases and J by 6 bases.

This CDR3 is CSAPLVQRGYNEQFF. CDR3 DNA sequence: TGCAGTGCTCCCTTAGTCCAGCGGGGCTACAATGAGCAGTTCTTC. The V call is TRBV20-1, the J call TRBJ2-1, with 7 bases that match TRBD2. This CDR3 has 15 amino acids. Germline trimming cut 5 bases from V and 3 bases from J; bases unmatched to any gene: 10. Per germline, CDR1 DFQATT and CDR2 SNEGSKA (reference sequence).

The genes are TRBV9 and TRBJ2-7; possibly TRBD2 for D (5 bases). V was trimmed by 4 bases and J by 0 bases, leaving 11 bases between them. CDR1 is SGDLS and CDR2 is YYNGEE in the germline V gene. This CDR3 contains 14 residues. CDR3 region: CASSPSRDSYEQYF. In DNA form, the CDR3 reads TGTGCCAGCAGCCCCTCCCGGGACTCCTACGAGCAGTACTTC.

The chain couples TRBV9 to TRBJ2-2; D is possibly TRBD1 (5 bases). In germline, CDR1 is SGDLS, CDR2 YYNGEE. CDR3 length: 16 residues. Trimming cost V 1 base and J 5 bases, with 15 bases left between them. CDR3 coding DNA: TGTGCCAGCAGCGTAAGAATCCAGGGTAGGACCGGGGAGCTGTTTTTT. This gives the protein CASSVRIQGRTGELFF.

The V gene is TRBV15, the J gene TRBJ2-5; 8 bases match TRBD1. Per germline, CDR1 LNHNV and CDR2 YYDKDF (reference sequence). V shed 1 base and J 1 base; nucleotides not matched to a gene: 8. CDR3 length equals 17 residues. The CDR3 is CATSRVRTGNFQETQYF. CDR3 nucleotides: TGTGCCACCAGCAGAGTTCGGACAGGGAACTTCCAAGAGACCCAGTACTTC.

The V gene is TRBV15, the J gene TRBJ1-2; tentatively, D is TRBD1 (6 bases). The CDR3 runs 15 residues. Trimming shortened V by 5 bases and J by 4 bases, and 17 bases separated the two germline ends. Germline V lookup: CDR1 LNHNV, CDR2 YYDKDF (reference sequence). The CDR3 DNA sequence: TGTGCCACCAGCTCGCGACGGGGGCAGGGCTATGGCTACACCTTC. Translated: CATSSRRGQGYGYTF.

This clonotype has only a few counts. The chain couples TRBV10-3 to TRBJ2-1; maybe TRBD2 (5 bases). CDR3 size: 14 residues. CDR1 is ENHRY, CDR2 SYGVKD, per germline. Trimming removed 8 bases at V and 4 bases at J, with 15 bases between. The CDR3 nucleotides are TGTGCCATCGCCCGGGGATCAGGTTACAATGAGCAGTTCTTC. It is translated as CAIARGSGYNEQFF.

The chain is built from TRBV11-2 and TRBJ2-3; D is possibly TRBD1 (5 bases). V was clipped by 0 bases and J by 2 bases, with 9 bases between them. This CDR3 spans 15 amino acids. In germline, CDR1 is SGHAT, CDR2 FQNNGV. In DNA, the CDR3 is TGTGCCAGCAGCTTAGATTTTGGGGCCACAGATACGCAGTATTTT. Translating gives CASSLDFGATDTQYF.

V and J are TRBV12-3 or TRBV12-4 and TRBJ1-5, with D tentatively TRBD1 (5 bases). The length of the CDR3 is 14 residues. Between the trimmed V and J ends, which lost 4 bases and 1 base, there was a span of 8 bases. The CDR3 coding sequence is TGTGCCAGCAGTTGGGGGTTGAGCAATCAGCCCCAGCATTTT. Protein sequence: CASSWGLSNQPQHF.

This clonotype was found a few times. The CDR3 here is CASSPASGGDNEQFF. The CDR3 DNA reads as TGCGCCAGCAGCCCCGCCAGCGGGGGAGACAATGAGCAGTTCTTC. The chain recombines TRBV5-1 with TRBJ2-1; 8 bases align to TRBD2. Per the germline V gene, CDR1 is SGHRS and CDR2 is YFSETQ. V gave up 4 bases and J gave up 5 bases; unmatched junction bases: 8. The CDR3 loop spans 15 amino acids.

The chain uses TRBV20-1 and TRBJ2-1, with D perhaps TRBD2 (6 bases). Germline V lookup: CDR1 DFQATT, CDR2 SNEGSKA (reference sequence). V was pared by 0 bases and J by 7 bases, with 10 bases between. The CDR3 is made up of 13 amino acids. The DNA for the CDR3 is TGCAGTGCTAGAGATCTCCGGGAGAATGAGCAGTTCTTC. This gives the protein CSARDLRENEQFF.

This clonotype appeared a few times. The chain combines TRBV6-5 with TRBJ2-7; 10 nucleotides align to TRBD1. The CDR3 covers 15 residues. V was clipped by 6 bases and J by 1 base; unmatched bases: 6. Germline V CDR1 and CDR2: MNHEY, SVGAGI. In DNA form, the CDR3 reads TGTGCCAGCAGCATGGACAGGGGGAAATCCTACGAGCAGTACTTC. Translating it yields CASSMDRGKSYEQYF.

This clonotype was seen a handful of times. This chain joins TRBV24-1 and TRBJ2-1; possible D gene TRBD1, 6 bases. Germline V gene lookup returns CDR1 KGHDR and CDR2 SFDVKD. The V and J ends lost 4 bases and 6 bases respectively, with 21 bases between them. The CDR3 totals 17 residues. The CDR3 DNA sequence: TGTGCCACCAGTGACCGCGACAGGAGGTATATGGTCAATGAGCAGTTCTTC. Translation gives CATSDRDRRYMVNEQFF.

This clonotype was observed a few times. The CDR3 nucleotides read TGCAGTGCTACCTCTGAGGGACGGGGTGAGGATGAGCAGTTCTTC. As protein: CSATSEGRGEDEQFF. The chain links TRBV20-1 to TRBJ2-1; D possibly uses TRBD1 or TRBD2 (5 bases each). The germline CDR1 and CDR2 sequences are DFQATT and SNEGSKA (reference sequence). The V gene lost 4 bases and the J gene lost 8 bases, with 21 bases spanning the gap. CDR3 length equals 15 residues.

This clonotype appeared a few times. The CDR3 nucleotides are TGTGCCAGCAGCTTAAGGCCGGGTCCCCAAGAGACCCAGTACTTC. Translated, it gives CASSLRPGPQETQYF. The V gene is TRBV11-2, the J gene TRBJ2-5, with D uncertain. The CDR3 is 15 amino acids. The ends were cut back, 2 bases at V and 1 base at J, with 11 bases in the middle. Germline CDR1 SGHAT, CDR2 FQNNGV. The variable domain in full, with the rest retrieved from reference TRBV11-2 and TRBJ2-5, is EAGVAQSPRYKIIEKRQSVAFWCNPISGHATLYWYQQILGQGPKLLIQFQNNGVVDDSQLPKDRFSAERLKGVDSTLKIQPAKLEDSAVYLCASSLRPGPQETQYFGPGTRLLVL.

This clonotype was detected a few times. The chain combines TRBV7-8 with TRBJ2-5; 8 positions agree with TRBD1. The J call is doubtful: the DNA matches TRBJ2-7 better. Germline V gene sequence: CDR1 SGHVS, CDR2 FQNEAQ. The CDR3 has 14 amino acids. In DNA form, the CDR3 reads TGTGCCAGCAGCTTACCAGGGGGCGAATACGAGCAGTACTTC. Protein: CASSLPGGEYEQYF.